This T cell receptor (beta chain) was captured by sequencing in a study of blood T cells in healthy people across ages. The CDR3 runs 16 residues. CDR1 is SGHAT, CDR2 FQNNGV, per germline. V lost 1 base and J lost 4; bases outside the gene matches: 6. It was with a sample-barcoded 5' primer and a J-beta primer mix that a second PCR of roughly 6 to 12 cycles was run. TCRdb reprocessed the 5' RACE reads with MiXCR, giving one entry per CDR3 protein. Here the sample spans approximately 850,000 distinct CDR3 sequences, around 42% being singletons. The sequenced sample was blood. This sequence was found in a man aged 55 to 69 in good health. The chain links TRBV11-2 to TRBJ2-5; TRBD2 matches at 10 bases. This CDR3 reads CASSLGASGGGETQYF. The CDR3 coding sequence is TGTGCCAGCAGCTTAGGCGCTAGCGGGGGCGGAGAGACCCAGTACTTC. Variable domain in full (rest from reference TRBV11-2 and TRBJ2-5): EAGVAQSPRYKIIEKRQSVAFWCNPISGHATLYWYQQILGQGPKLLIQFQNNGVVDDSQLPKDRFSAERLKGVDSTLKIQPAKLEDSAVYLCASSLGASGGGETQYFGPGTRLLVL.